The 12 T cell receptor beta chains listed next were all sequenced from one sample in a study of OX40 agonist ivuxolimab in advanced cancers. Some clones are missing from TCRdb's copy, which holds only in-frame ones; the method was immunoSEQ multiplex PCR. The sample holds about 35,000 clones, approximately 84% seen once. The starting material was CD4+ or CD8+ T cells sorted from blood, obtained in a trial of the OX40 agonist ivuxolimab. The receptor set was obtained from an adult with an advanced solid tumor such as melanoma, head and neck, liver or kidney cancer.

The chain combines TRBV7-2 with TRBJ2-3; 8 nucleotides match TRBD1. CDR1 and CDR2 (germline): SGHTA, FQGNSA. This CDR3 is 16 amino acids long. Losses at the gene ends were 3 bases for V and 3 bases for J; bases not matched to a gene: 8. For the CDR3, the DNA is TGTGCCAGCAGCTTCCCAGGGGGCAGCGGGACAGATACGCAGTATTTT. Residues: CASSFPGGSGTDTQYF.

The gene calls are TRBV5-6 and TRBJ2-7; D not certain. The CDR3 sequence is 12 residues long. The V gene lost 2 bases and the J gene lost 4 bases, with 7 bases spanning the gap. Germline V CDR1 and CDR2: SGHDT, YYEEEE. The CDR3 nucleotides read TGTGCCAGCAGCTTTGGTCTATACGAGCAGTACTTC. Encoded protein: CASSFGLYEQYF.

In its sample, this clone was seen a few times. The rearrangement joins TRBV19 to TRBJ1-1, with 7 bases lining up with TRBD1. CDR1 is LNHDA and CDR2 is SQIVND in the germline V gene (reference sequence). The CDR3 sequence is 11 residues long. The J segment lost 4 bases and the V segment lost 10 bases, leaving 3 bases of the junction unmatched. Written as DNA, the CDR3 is TGTGCCACGCACAGGGGCACTGAAGCTTTCTTT. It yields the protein CATHRGTEAFF.

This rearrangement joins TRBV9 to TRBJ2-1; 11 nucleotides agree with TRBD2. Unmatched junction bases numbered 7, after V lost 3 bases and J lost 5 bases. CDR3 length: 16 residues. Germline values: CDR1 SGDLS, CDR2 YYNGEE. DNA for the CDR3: TGTGCCAGCAGCGCCATACTAGCGGGGGAGAACAATGAGCAGTTCTTC. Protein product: CASSAILAGENNEQFF.

CDR3 sequence reads: CSAWGESTDTQYF. The CDR3 nucleotides read TGCAGCGCCTGGGGGGAATCCACAGATACGCAGTATTTT. J is TRBJ2-3 and V is TRBV29-1, with D perhaps matching TRBD2 (6 bases). V shed 7 bases and J shed 2 bases, with 13 bases lying between them. CDR3 length equals 13 residues. CDR1 and CDR2 from the germline V gene are SQVTM and ANQGSEA.

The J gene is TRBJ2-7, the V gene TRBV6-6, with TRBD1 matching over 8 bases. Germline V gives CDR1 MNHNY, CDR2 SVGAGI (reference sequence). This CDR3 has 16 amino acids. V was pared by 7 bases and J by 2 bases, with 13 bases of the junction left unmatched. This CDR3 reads CASTDPGDRTPYEQYF. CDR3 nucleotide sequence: TGTGCCAGCACCGACCCCGGGGACAGGACACCCTACGAGCAGTACTTC.

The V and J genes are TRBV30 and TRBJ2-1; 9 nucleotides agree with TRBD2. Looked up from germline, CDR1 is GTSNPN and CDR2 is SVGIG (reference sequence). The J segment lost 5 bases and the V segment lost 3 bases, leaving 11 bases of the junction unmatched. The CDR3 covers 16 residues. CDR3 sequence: CAWSALRLADNNEQFF. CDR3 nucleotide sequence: TGTGCCTGGAGCGCTCTTAGACTAGCGGATAACAATGAGCAGTTCTTC.

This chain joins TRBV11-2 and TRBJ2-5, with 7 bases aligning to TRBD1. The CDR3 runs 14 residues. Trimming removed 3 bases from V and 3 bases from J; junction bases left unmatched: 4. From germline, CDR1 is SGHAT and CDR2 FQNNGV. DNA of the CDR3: TGTGCCAGCAGCTTGGGACAGACAAAAGAGACCCAGTACTTC. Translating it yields CASSLGQTKETQYF. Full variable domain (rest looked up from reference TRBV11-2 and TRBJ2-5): EAGVAQSPRYKIIEKRQSVAFWCNPISGHATLYWYQQILGQGPKLLIQFQNNGVVDDSQLPKDRFSAERLKGVDSTLKIQPAKLEDSAVYLCASSLGQTKETQYFGPGTRLLVL.

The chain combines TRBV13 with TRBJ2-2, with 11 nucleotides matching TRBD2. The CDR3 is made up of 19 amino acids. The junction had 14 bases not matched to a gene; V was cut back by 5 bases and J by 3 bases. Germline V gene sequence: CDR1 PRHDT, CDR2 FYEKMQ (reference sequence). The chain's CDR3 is CASSPPGGSGRADTGELFF. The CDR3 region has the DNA TGTGCCAGCAGCCCCCCCGGGGGTAGCGGGAGGGCCGACACCGGGGAGCTGTTTTTT.

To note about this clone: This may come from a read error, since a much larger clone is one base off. Written as DNA, the CDR3 is TGTGCCAGCAGCTCGACCTACGAGCAGTACTTC. This sequence encodes CASSSTYEQYF. The chain carries TRBV13 and TRBJ2-7; no reliable D call. Per the germline V gene, CDR1 is PRHDT and CDR2 is FYEKMQ (reference sequence). The CDR3 is 11 residues long. V was clipped by 4 bases and J by 2 bases, with 3 bases between them.

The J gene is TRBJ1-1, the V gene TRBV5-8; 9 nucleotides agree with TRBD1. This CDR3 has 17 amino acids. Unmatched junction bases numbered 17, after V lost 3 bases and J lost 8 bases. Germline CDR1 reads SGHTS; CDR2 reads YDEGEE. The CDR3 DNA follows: TGTGCCAGCAGCTGGGCACGGACAGGGGTACTGTATAAGGAAGCTTTCTTT. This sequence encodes CASSWARTGVLYKEAFF.

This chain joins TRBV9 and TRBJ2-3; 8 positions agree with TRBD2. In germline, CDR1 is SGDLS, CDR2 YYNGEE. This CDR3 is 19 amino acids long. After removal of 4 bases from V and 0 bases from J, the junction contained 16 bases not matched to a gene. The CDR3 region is CASSTPTGTRATSTDTQYF. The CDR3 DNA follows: TGTGCCAGCAGCACACCCACCGGGACTAGGGCAACTAGCACAGATACGCAGTATTTT.